This T cell receptor (beta chain) was recovered during a study of CD8 T cells in ankylosing spondylitis. TCRdb called the 5' RACE reads again in MiXCR, with one record for every CDR3 protein. The data contain 150,000 to 200,000 distinct CDR3 sequences, approximately 16% of them singletons. This clonotype was counted ten times or more. CDR1 and CDR2 from the germline V gene are SGHRS and YFSETQ. CDR3 length: 18 residues. J lost 7 bases, V lost 4 bases, and 17 bases had no gene match. The clonotype was recovered from a male donor with ankylosing spondylitis or in good health (not recorded which). Source material: blood, either unsorted or a sorted T cell fraction (not recorded which). The chain uses TRBV5-1 and TRBJ2-2; 9 nucleotides agree with TRBD1. CDR3 sequence (DNA): TGCGCCAGCAGCCGCGGGTTTCTTGGGACAGGGATCTTCGGGGAGCTGTTTTTT. This encodes CASSRGFLGTGIFGELFF.